The rows below give T cell receptor beta chains drawn from one sample of a study of vaccination and CD4 T cells after COVID-19. TCRdb processed the PCR reads anew with MiXCR; each CDR3 protein has one entry. This sample has 15,000 to 20,000 distinct CDR3 sequences, with under 40% found just once. The antigens for these receptors are not known. Sequencing input: cultured CD4+ T cells from blood. All receptors derive from a human donor with COVID-19. Each CDR3 is given with its conserved first and last residue. A D gene is named only where the DNA matches it firmly. The listing skips clone size in some rows; elsewhere it reads once, few, many or a size class.

cdr3_length j_call clone_size v_call d_call cdr3_aa cdr3_nt
16 TRBJ2-4 few TRBV6-2/TRBV6-3 - CASRWDEFFAKNIQYF TGTGCCAGCAGATGGGACGAGTTTTTCGCCAAAAACATTCAGTACTTC
15 TRBJ1-1 few TRBV6-5 - CASSYSRKGNTEAFF TGTGCCAGCAGTTACAGTCGGAAGGGAAACACTGAAGCTTTCTTT
16 TRBJ2-1 - TRBV14 TRBD2 CASSPFTAGGRNEQFF TGTGCCAGCAGCCCATTTACAGCGGGGGGGCGGAATGAGCAGTTCTTC
15 TRBJ2-7 - TRBV11-3 TRBD1 CASSLKGDRIYEQYF TGTGCCAGCAGCTTGAAGGGGGACAGGATCTACGAGCAGTACTTC
16 TRBJ2-2 - TRBV20-1 - CSARSGRFANTGELFF TGCAGTGCTAGATCTGGACGGTTCGCGAACACCGGGGAGCTGTTTTTT
16 TRBJ2-2 medium-sized TRBV6-1 TRBD1 CASSALPGQGPGELFF TGTGCCAGCAGTGCACTACCGGGACAGGGCCCCGGGGAGCTGTTTTTT
15 TRBJ2-3 - TRBV7-7 - CASSLGGTSTDTQYF TGTGCTAGCAGCTTAGGAGGGACTAGCACAGATACGCAGTATTTT
13 TRBJ2-1 - TRBV20-1 - CSAREPGPNEQFF TGCAGTGCTAGAGAACCCGGGCCCAATGAGCAGTTCTTC
15 TRBJ1-2 few TRBV19 - CASSIDDRTNYGYTF TGTGCCAGTAGTATAGATGACAGGACCAACTATGGCTACACCTTC
15 TRBJ1-5 few TRBV20-1 TRBD1 CSATLTGGSNQPQHF TGCAGTGCTACGTTAACAGGGGGTAGCAATCAGCCCCAGCATTTT
17 TRBJ2-2 few TRBV7-6 TRBD1 CASSRPGGTGGPGELFF TGTGCCAGCAGCCGACCGGGGGGGACAGGGGGGCCCGGGGAGCTGTTTTTT
20 TRBJ2-6 - TRBV20-1 TRBD2 CSARGGLAGAPVTGANVLTF TGCAGTGCTAGGGGGGGACTAGCGGGGGCCCCTGTTACTGGGGCCAACGTCCTGACTTTC
14 TRBJ2-5 - TRBV28 TRBD2 CASSRGGTQETQYF TGTGCCAGCAGTCGCGGGGGTACCCAAGAGACCCAGTACTTC
14 TRBJ2-1 - TRBV2 TRBD1 CASSGDSSYNEQFF TGTGCCAGCAGTGGGGACAGTTCCTACAATGAGCAGTTCTTC
14 TRBJ1-6 few TRBV20-1 TRBD1 CSAKYGTGNSPLHF TGCAGTGCAAAGTACGGGACAGGCAATTCACCCCTCCACTTT
16 TRBJ2-7 - TRBV20-1 TRBD2 CSARHHLAGGPNEQYF TGCAGTGCTAGACACCACCTAGCGGGGGGACCAAACGAGCAGTACTTC
14 TRBJ1-1 - TRBV19 - CASSLGRENTEAFF TGTGCCAGTAGTTTAGGCCGGGAGAACACTGAAGCTTTCTTT
14 TRBJ2-6 - TRBV10-1 - CASSQGSGANVLTF TGCGCCAGCAGTCAAGGATCTGGGGCCAACGTCCTGACTTTC
17 TRBJ2-2 medium-sized TRBV7-3 TRBD1 CASSRRDRVVDTGELFF TGTGCCAGCAGCAGACGGGACAGGGTGGTAGACACCGGGGAGCTGTTTTTT
15 TRBJ1-5 - TRBV12-5 - CASGLGAVRNQPQHF TGTGCTAGTGGGTTGGGGGCTGTAAGAAATCAGCCCCAGCATTTT
18 TRBJ2-3 few TRBV24-1 TRBD2 CATSDPRGTSGATDTQYF TGTGCCACCAGTGATCCTCGGGGGACTAGCGGGGCCACAGATACGCAGTATTTT
13 TRBJ2-2 few TRBV27 - CASSLPVPGELFF TGTGCCAGCAGTTTACCAGTTCCCGGGGAGCTGTTTTTT
14 TRBJ2-3 few TRBV11-2 TRBD2 CASSLGSGGNTQYF TGTGCCAGCAGCTTAGGGAGCGGGGGAAATACGCAGTATTTT
15 TRBJ1-2 - TRBV20-1 - CSASDPGQGKGGYTF TGCAGTGCTAGTGACCCCGGGCAGGGTAAGGGTGGCTACACCTTC
18 TRBJ2-7 - TRBV6-5 - CASSYSGGAGSRSYEQYF TGTGCCAGCAGTTACTCGGGGGGTGCGGGGAGCAGATCATACGAGCAGTACTTC
12 TRBJ2-4 - TRBV18 - CASSPEGNIQYF TGTGCCAGCTCACCGGAGGGAAACATTCAGTACTTC
12 TRBJ2-3 few TRBV20-1 - CSAPRGPDTQYF TGCAGTGCCCCCAGGGGTCCAGATACGCAGTATTTT
14 TRBJ2-1 few TRBV28 - CASRTPLGNNEQFF TGTGCCAGCAGGACCCCACTTGGGAACAATGAGCAGTTCTTC
16 TRBJ1-4 few TRBV20-1 TRBD1 CSAATPGRGQEEKLFF TGCAGTGCTGCCACCCCGGGCAGGGGGCAAGAAGAAAAACTGTTTTTT
13 TRBJ2-5 - TRBV5-1 - CASSLNRGETQYF TGCGCCAGCAGCTTGAACCGGGGCGAGACCCAGTACTTC
15 TRBJ1-2 few TRBV15 TRBD1 CATSRGTGGPYGYTF TGTGCCACCAGCAGAGGAACAGGGGGCCCGTATGGCTACACCTTC
11 TRBJ2-3 once TRBV11-3 - CASSLLDTQYF TGTGCCAGCAGCTTGTTAGATACGCAGTATTTT
14 TRBJ1-4 few TRBV7-9 - CASLEGTTNEKLFF TGTGCCAGCTTGGAGGGGACAACTAATGAAAAACTGTTTTTT
14 TRBJ1-2 few TRBV6-1 TRBD1 CASSRQGTSYGYTF TGTGCCAGCAGCAGACAGGGGACTAGCTATGGCTACACCTTC
14 TRBJ1-2 few TRBV19 TRBD1 CASSRTGGYYGYTF TGTGCCAGTAGCAGGACAGGGGGCTACTATGGCTACACCTTC
16 TRBJ2-2 - TRBV18 TRBD2 CASSPLAGANTGELFF TGTGCCAGCTCACCACTTGCGGGGGCGAACACCGGGGAGCTGTTTTTT
15 TRBJ2-7 - TRBV30 TRBD1 CAWSVRGGGIAEQYF TGTGCCTGGAGTGTACGAGGGGGCGGTATAGCCGAGCAGTACTTC
14 TRBJ1-1 few TRBV20-1 - CSAKGTGHAYEAFF TGCAGTGCTAAAGGGACCGGCCACGCCTATGAAGCTTTCTTT
18 TRBJ1-2 - TRBV28 TRBD1 CASSFPRPGTGGGDGYTF TGTGCCAGCAGTTTCCCAAGGCCGGGGACAGGGGGCGGTGATGGCTACACCTTC
14 TRBJ2-1 - TRBV9 - CASSVARGYNEQFF TGTGCCAGCAGCGTCGCGCGGGGCTACAATGAGCAGTTCTTC
13 TRBJ1-1 once TRBV9 - CASTLGLNTEAFF TGTGCCAGCACACTGGGGCTGAACACCGAAGCTTTCTTT